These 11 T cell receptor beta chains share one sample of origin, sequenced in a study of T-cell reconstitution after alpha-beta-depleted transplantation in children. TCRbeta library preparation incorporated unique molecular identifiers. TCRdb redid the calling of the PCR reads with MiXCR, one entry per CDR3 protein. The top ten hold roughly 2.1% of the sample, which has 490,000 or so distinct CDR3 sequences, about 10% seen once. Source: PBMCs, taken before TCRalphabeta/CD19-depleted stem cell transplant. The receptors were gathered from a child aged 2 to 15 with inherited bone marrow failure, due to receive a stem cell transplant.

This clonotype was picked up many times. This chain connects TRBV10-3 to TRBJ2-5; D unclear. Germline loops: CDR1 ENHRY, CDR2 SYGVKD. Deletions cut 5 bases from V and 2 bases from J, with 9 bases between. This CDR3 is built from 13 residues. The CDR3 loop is CAISKDGQETQYF. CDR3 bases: TGTGCCATCAGTAAGGACGGTCAAGAGACCCAGTACTTC.

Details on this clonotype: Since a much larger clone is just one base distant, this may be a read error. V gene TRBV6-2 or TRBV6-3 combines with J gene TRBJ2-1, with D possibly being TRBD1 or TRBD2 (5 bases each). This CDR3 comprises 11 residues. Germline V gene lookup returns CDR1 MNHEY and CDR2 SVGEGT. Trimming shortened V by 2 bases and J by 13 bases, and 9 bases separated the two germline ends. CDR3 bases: TGTGCCAGCAGTTACGCGTGGGACCAGTTCTTC. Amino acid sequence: CASSYAWDQFF.

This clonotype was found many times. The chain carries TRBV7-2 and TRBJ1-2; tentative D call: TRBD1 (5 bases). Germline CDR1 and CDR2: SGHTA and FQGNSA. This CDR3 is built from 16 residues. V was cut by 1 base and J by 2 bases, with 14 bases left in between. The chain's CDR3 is CASSLVGAGGNYGYTF. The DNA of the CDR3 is TGTGCCAGCAGCTTAGTAGGGGCTGGGGGGAACTATGGCTACACCTTC.

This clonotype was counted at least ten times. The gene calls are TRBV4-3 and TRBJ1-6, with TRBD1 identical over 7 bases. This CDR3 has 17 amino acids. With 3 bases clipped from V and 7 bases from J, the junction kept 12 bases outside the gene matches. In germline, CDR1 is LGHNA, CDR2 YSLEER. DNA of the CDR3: TGCGCCAGCAGCCACACACGGCGTCAGGGGGAAAATTCACCCCTCCACTTT. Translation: CASSHTRRQGENSPLHF.

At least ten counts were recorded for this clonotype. CDR3 protein: CASSIPGPSNEQFF. CDR3 coding DNA: TGCGCCAGCAGCATACCGGGACCGAGCAATGAGCAGTTCTTC. The V gene is TRBV5-1, the J gene TRBJ2-1; D is perhaps TRBD1 or TRBD2 (5 bases each). The length of the CDR3 is 14 residues. Germline CDR1 is SGHRS and CDR2 is YFSETQ. V was shortened by 4 bases and J by 6 bases, with 14 bases between the two germline ends. Using reference TRBV5-1 and TRBJ2-1 for the parts outside the CDR3, the full variable domain is KAGVTQTPRYLIKTRGQQVTLSCSPISGHRSVSWYQQTPGQGLQFLFEYFSETQRNKGNFPGRFSGRQFSNSRSEMNVSTLELGDSALYLCASSIPGPSNEQFFGPGTRLTVL.

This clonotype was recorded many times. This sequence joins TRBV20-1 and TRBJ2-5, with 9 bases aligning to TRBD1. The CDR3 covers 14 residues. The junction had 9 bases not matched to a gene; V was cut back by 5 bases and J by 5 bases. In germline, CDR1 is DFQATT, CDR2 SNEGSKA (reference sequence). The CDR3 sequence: CSALAWTGEETQYF. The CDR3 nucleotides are TGCAGTGCTCTCGCTTGGACAGGGGAGGAGACCCAGTACTTC.

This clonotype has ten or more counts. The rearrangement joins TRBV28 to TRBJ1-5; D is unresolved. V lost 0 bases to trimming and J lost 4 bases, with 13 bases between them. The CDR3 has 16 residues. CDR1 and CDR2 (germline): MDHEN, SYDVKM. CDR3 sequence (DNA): TGTGCCAGCAGTTTATGGGAGTCCCAACCAAATCAGCCCCAGCATTTT. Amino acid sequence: CASSLWESQPNQPQHF.

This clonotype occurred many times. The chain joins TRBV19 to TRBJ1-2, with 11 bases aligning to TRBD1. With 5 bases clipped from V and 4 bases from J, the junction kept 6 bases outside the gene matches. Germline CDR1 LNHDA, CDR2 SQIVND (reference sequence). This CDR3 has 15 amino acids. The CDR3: CASSERTGGVYGYTF. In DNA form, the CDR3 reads TGTGCCAGTAGTGAACGGACAGGGGGCGTCTATGGCTACACCTTC. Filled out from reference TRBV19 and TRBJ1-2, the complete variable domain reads DGGITQSPKYLFRKEGQNVTLSCEQNLNHDAMYWYRQDPGQGLRLIYYSQIVNDFQKGDIAEGYSVSREKKESFPLTVTSAQKNPTAFYLCASSERTGGVYGYTFGSGTRLTVV.

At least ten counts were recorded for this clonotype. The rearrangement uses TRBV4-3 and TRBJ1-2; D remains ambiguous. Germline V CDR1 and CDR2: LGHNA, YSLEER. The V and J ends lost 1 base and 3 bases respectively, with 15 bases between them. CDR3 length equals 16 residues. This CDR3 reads CASSQVRRESYYGYTF. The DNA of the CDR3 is TGCGCCAGCAGCCAAGTCAGGCGGGAAAGTTACTATGGCTACACCTTC.

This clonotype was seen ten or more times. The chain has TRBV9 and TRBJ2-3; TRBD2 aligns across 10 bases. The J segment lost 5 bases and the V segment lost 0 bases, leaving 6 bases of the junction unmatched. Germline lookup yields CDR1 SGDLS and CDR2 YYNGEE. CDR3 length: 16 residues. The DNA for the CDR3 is TGTGCCAGCAGCGTAGACCTAGCGGGAGTGGGAGATACGCAGTATTTT. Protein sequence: CASSVDLAGVGDTQYF.

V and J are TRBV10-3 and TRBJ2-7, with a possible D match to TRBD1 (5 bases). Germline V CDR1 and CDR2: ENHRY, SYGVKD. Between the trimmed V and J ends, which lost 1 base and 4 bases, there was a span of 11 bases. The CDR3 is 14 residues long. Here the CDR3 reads CAISEWAGQYEQYF. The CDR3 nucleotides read TGTGCCATCAGTGAGTGGGCAGGGCAGTACGAGCAGTACTTC.